Below, 2 T cell receptor beta chains from the same sample are listed, as sequenced in a study of control samples from healthy donors and cancer patients. Sequenced by immunoSEQ multiplex PCR; TCRdb stores in-frame clones only, minus some. The data show around 19,000 clones, around 89% seen once. The source material was PBMCs. The receptors come from an older woman with head and neck cancer.

This clone was seen a single time. The chain carries TRBV6-4 and TRBJ2-2; TRBD2 is a possible D gene (6 bases). The ends were cut back, 2 bases at V and 3 bases at J, with 16 bases in the middle. The CDR3 consists of 17 residues. Looked up from germline, CDR1 is MRHNA and CDR2 is SNTAGT. The DNA for the CDR3 is TGTGCCAGCAGTGACAACGAACGGTGGGGGGACACCGGGGAGCTGTTTTTT. Its translation: CASSDNERWGDTGELFF.

The chain combines TRBV19 with TRBJ2-3, with D perhaps TRBD2 (5 bases). V was cut by 5 bases and J by 2 bases, with 8 bases left in between. The germline V gene encodes CDR1 LNHDA and CDR2 SQIVND (reference sequence). This CDR3 comprises 13 residues. This CDR3 reads CASSGGYTDTQYF. The CDR3 nucleotides are TGTGCCAGTAGTGGAGGTTACACAGATACGCAGTATTTT.